The 10 T cell receptor beta chains presented below share a single source sample, sequenced in a study of blood T cell repertoires in COVID-19. Using immunoSEQ multiplex PCR, the repertoire was profiled, and TCRdb retains in-frame clones only, with some absent. The profile shows more than 75,000 clones, roughly 80% of them singletons. Sequenced: peripheral blood. The receptors were gathered from a human donor in a cohort sampled during active COVID-19.

The rearrangement links TRBV3-1 (or the pseudogene TRBV3-2) to TRBJ2-5, with a possible D match to TRBD1 (6 bases). V lost 4 bases, J lost 5 bases, and 11 bases lay in between. CDR3 size: 13 residues. Germline V gives CDR1 LGHDT, CDR2 YNNKEL (reference sequence). The chain's CDR3 is CASSRTGSETQYF. DNA of the CDR3: TGTGCCAGCAGCCGAACAGGGTCTGAGACCCAGTACTTC.

The chain uses TRBV6-5 and TRBJ1-2; weak D call: TRBD1 (5 bases). Germline V CDR1 and CDR2: MNHEY, SVGAGI. The CDR3 is 14 residues long. V was clipped by 6 bases and J by 2 bases, with 13 bases between them. CDR3 sequence reads: CASRSRGRNYGYTF. CDR3 in DNA: TGTGCCAGCAGAAGTCGGGGGAGGAACTATGGCTACACCTTC.

The genes are TRBV5-4 and TRBJ1-3, with TRBD1 as a possible D gene (6 bases). Germline assignment: CDR1 SGHNT and CDR2 YYREEE (reference sequence). V lost 4 bases, J lost 2 bases, and 16 bases lay in between. This CDR3 has 16 amino acids. DNA for the CDR3: TGTGCCAGCAGCCCGCGGCCAGGGGAGCCTGGAAACACCATATATTTT. This encodes CASSPRPGEPGNTIYF.

The chain is built from TRBV5-1 and TRBJ2-1; 7 positions match TRBD2. With V trimmed by 3 bases and J by 0 bases, 3 bases remained unmatched. Germline CDR1 reads SGHRS; CDR2 reads YFSETQ. The CDR3 is made up of 15 amino acids. CDR3 DNA: TGCGCCAGCAGCTCAAAGCGGGGCTCCTACAATGAGCAGTTCTTC. Its protein product is CASSSKRGSYNEQFF.

CDR3 amino acids: CASSSGQPFQETQYF. The CDR3 DNA reads as TGTGCCAGCAGCTCAGGACAGCCATTCCAAGAGACCCAGTACTTC. The gene calls are TRBV7-3 and TRBJ2-5; TRBD1 is a possible D gene (6 bases). The CDR3 is 15 amino acids. Deletions cut 4 bases from V and 1 base from J, with 13 bases between. CDR1 and CDR2 (germline): SGHTA, FQGTGA.

This clone occurred once. The rearrangement joins TRBV9 to TRBJ2-7; the D is unclear. The CDR3 is 14 residues long. V was cut by 0 bases and J by 5 bases, with 12 bases left in between. Germline V lookup: CDR1 SGDLS, CDR2 YYNGEE. CDR3 bases: TGTGCCAGCAGCGTAGCGGGTAATAGGAACGAGCAGTACTTC. Amino acids: CASSVAGNRNEQYF.

The chain couples TRBV28 to TRBJ2-1; 11 bases agree with TRBD2. Germline trimming cut 4 bases from V and 2 bases from J; bases unmatched to any gene: 4. Germline CDR1 and CDR2: MDHEN and SYDVKM. The CDR3 is 16 amino acids. The CDR3 reads CASSSPSGRTYNEQFF. CDR3 sequence (DNA): TGTGCCAGCAGTTCTCCTAGCGGGAGGACCTACAATGAGCAGTTCTTC.

The chain carries TRBV27 and TRBJ1-1; D may be TRBD1 (6 bases). Trimming left V 4 bases short and J 0 bases short, with 12 bases between. The CDR3 is 15 residues long. CDR1 and CDR2 from the germline V gene are MNHEY and SMNVEV (reference sequence). CDR3 DNA sequence: TGTGCCAGCAGTTCCCCGGGACATATGAACACTGAAGCTTTCTTT. Translating gives CASSSPGHMNTEAFF.

The chain is built from TRBV7-9 and TRBJ2-7; 10 bases line up with TRBD1. CDR1 and CDR2 (germline): SEHNR, FQNEAQ (reference sequence). V was pared by 3 bases and J by 4 bases, with 9 bases of the junction left unmatched. The CDR3 runs 16 residues. The CDR3 sequence is CASSFFGQGDGYEQYF. In nucleotides, the CDR3 is TGTGCCAGCAGCTTTTTCGGACAGGGGGATGGATACGAGCAGTACTTC. Variable domain in full (rest from reference TRBV7-9 and TRBJ2-7): DTGVSQNPRHKITKRGQNVTFRCDPISEHNRLYWYRQTLGQGPEFLTYFQNEAQLEKSRLLSDRFSAERPKGSFSTLEIQRTEQGDSAMYLCASSFFGQGDGYEQYFGPGTRLTVT.

V and J are TRBV5-4 and TRBJ2-2; 8 bases line up with TRBD1. The CDR3 sequence is 18 residues long. J was trimmed by 4 bases and V by 3 bases; bases with no gene match: 14. CDR1 is SGHNT, CDR2 YYREEE, per germline (reference sequence). In DNA form, the CDR3 reads TGTGCCAGCAGCTCCGGGACAGGCCGGACCACTCGCACCGGGGAGCTGTTTTTT. Residues: CASSSGTGRTTRTGELFF.